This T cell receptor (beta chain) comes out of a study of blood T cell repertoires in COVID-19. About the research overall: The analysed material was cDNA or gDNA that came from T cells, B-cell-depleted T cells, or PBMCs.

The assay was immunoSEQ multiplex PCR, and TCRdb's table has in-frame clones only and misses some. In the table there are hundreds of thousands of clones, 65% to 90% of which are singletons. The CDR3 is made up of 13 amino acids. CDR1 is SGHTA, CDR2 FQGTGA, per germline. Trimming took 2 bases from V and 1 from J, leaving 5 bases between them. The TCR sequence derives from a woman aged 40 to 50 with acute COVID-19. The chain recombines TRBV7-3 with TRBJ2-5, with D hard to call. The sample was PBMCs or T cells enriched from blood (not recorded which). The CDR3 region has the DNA TGTGCCAGCAGCTTAGGCCTCCAAGAGACCCAGTACTTC. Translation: CASSLGLQETQYF.